Each of the 27 T cell receptor beta chains below was sequenced from the same sample in a study of response to subunit inactivated influenza vaccine. TCRdb passed the RT-PCR reads through MiXCR, listing each CDR3 protein once. The sample has fewer than 700,000 distinct CDR3 sequences, 10% to 15% seen once. The sequencing used PBMCs from blood, collected 35 to 45 days after vaccination. These receptors were obtained from a man aged 45 to 65 who received an inactivated influenza vaccine.

In its sample, this clonotype was seen a few times. Written as DNA, the CDR3 is TGTGCCAGCAGCTTAGAGGGACTAGCGAGAGGGTTCTATGAGCAGTTCTTC. Its protein is CASSLEGLARGFYEQFF. The chain couples TRBV5-6 to TRBJ2-1; the match to TRBD2 covers 10 bases. The V segment lost 2 bases and the J segment 8 bases; nucleotides outside the gene matches: 13. The CDR3 has 17 residues. From germline, CDR1 is SGHDT and CDR2 YYEEEE.

The chain has TRBV20-1 and TRBJ2-2; D remains unclear. This CDR3 has 13 residues. Germline CDR1 is DFQATT and CDR2 is SNEGSKA (reference sequence). V gave up 5 bases and J gave up 8 bases, with 15 bases separating them. The CDR3 coding sequence is TGCAGTGCTGCGACGTTCACCGGTGGGGAGCTGTTTTTT. Its protein is CSAATFTGGELFF.

This clonotype was seen more than once but under ten times. The chain links TRBV7-8 to TRBJ2-1; D gene uncertain. The CDR3 totals 14 residues. CDR1 SGHVS and CDR2 FQNEAQ come from the germline V gene. Trimming stripped 0 bases from V and 5 bases from J, with 8 bases between. CDR3 in DNA: TGTGCCAGCAGCTTAGCGGTCGCAGACAATGAGCAGTTCTTC. Its translation: CASSLAVADNEQFF.

V usage is TRBV10-3 and J usage is TRBJ2-6, with a possible D match to TRBD1 (5 bases). Deletions cut 6 bases from V and 2 bases from J, with 11 bases between. Germline V gene data show CDR1 as ENHRY and CDR2 as SYGVKD. This CDR3 spans 15 amino acids. In DNA form, the CDR3 reads TGTGCCATCAGGGACCAGGGCCCTGGGGCCAACGTCCTGACTTTC. Encoded protein: CAIRDQGPGANVLTF.

This clonotype has just a few counts. The V call is TRBV12-3 or TRBV12-4, the J call TRBJ1-2, with 7 bases aligning to TRBD1. The CDR3 consists of 14 residues. With V trimmed by 3 bases and J by 4 bases, 5 bases remained unmatched. The CDR3 region has the DNA TGTGCCAGCAGTTTTAAGGGGGCAGCCTATGGCTACACCTTC. Protein: CASSFKGAAYGYTF.

Note on this clonotype: This may arise from a read error, as a much more abundant clone is one base away. J is TRBJ2-1 and V is TRBV15, with D possibly TRBD2 on 7 matching bases. The CDR3 runs 17 residues. Trimming left V 0 bases short and J 3 bases short, with 15 bases between. Germline V lookup: CDR1 LNHNV, CDR2 YYDKDF (reference sequence). CDR3 coding DNA: TGTGCCACCAGCAGAGATTCGGGGGGCTCGGACTACAATGAGCAGTTCTTC. Its translation is CATSRDSGGSDYNEQFF.

This clonotype appeared a few times. The rearrangement joins TRBV9 to TRBJ2-6; D perhaps matches TRBD1 (6 bases). This CDR3 has 15 residues. Germline CDR1 SGDLS, CDR2 YYNGEE. The germline V and J ends were trimmed by 3 bases and 4 bases, with 11 bases remaining between them. In DNA, the CDR3 is TGTGCCAGCAGCGAAACAGGGTCCGGGGCCAACGTCCTGACTTTC. Translated, it gives CASSETGSGANVLTF.

The genes are TRBV12-3 or TRBV12-4 and TRBJ1-5; D unresolved. The CDR3 is made up of 15 amino acids. V shed 1 base and J shed 7 bases, with 14 bases lying between them. As DNA, the CDR3 is TGTGCCAGCAGTTTAGTGACGGCAATATGGCAGCCCCAGCATTTT. This codes for CASSLVTAIWQPQHF.

The genes are TRBV6-2 or TRBV6-3 and TRBJ1-1; D unclear. Germline CDR1 is MNHEY and CDR2 is SVGEGT. V dropped 7 bases and J dropped 9 bases, with 21 bases sitting between them. This CDR3 has 14 amino acids. CDR3 sequence: CASNTPVRFDKAFF. The CDR3 region has the DNA TGTGCCAGCAACACCCCCGTTAGGTTCGACAAAGCTTTCTTT.

This clonotype occurred a few times. V gene TRBV7-2 combines with J gene TRBJ2-1; the D gene could be TRBD1 or TRBD2 (5 bases each). Germline V gene sequence: CDR1 SGHTA, CDR2 FQGNSA. The CDR3 runs to 15 residues. Trimming shortened V by 3 bases and J by 12 bases, and 21 bases separated the two germline ends. CDR3 nucleotide sequence: TGTGCCAGCAGCTTCGGGGTGTCCCCCCTAAGGGGGCAGTTCTTC. As protein: CASSFGVSPLRGQFF.

The V call is TRBV5-1, the J call TRBJ2-1; weak D call: TRBD2 (5 bases). The V end lost 1 base, the J end lost 8 bases, and 22 bases lay between the germline ends. The CDR3 is 17 amino acids. The germline gives CDR1 SGHRS, CDR2 YFSETQ. Written as DNA, the CDR3 is TGCGCCAGCAGCTTGTTTTCTGGCACTAGGGTCTTCCATGAGCAGTTCTTC. Amino acids: CASSLFSGTRVFHEQFF.

The V and J genes are TRBV5-6 and TRBJ1-1; D gene uncertain. With 3 bases removed from V and 1 base from J, the gap between germline ends came to 4 bases. The CDR3 contains 12 residues. Looked up from germline, CDR1 is SGHDT and CDR2 is YYEEEE. CDR3 coding DNA: TGTGCCAGCAGCTCAGAGAACACTGAAGCTTTCTTT. It translates to CASSSENTEAFF.

The chain carries TRBV7-2 and TRBJ2-1; TRBD2 might be the D (5 bases). In germline, CDR1 is SGHTA, CDR2 FQGNSA. Trimming pared 1 base from V and 7 bases from J, leaving 20 bases between. The CDR3 is 17 residues long. CDR3 in amino acids: CASSLGSTPRLNNEQFF. The CDR3 DNA reads TGTGCCAGCAGCTTAGGATCGACTCCTCGACTAAATAATGAGCAGTTCTTC.

This clonotype occurred many times. This sequence joins TRBV10-3 and TRBJ2-7, with 10 positions matching TRBD2. V was pared by 7 bases and J by 6 bases, with 6 bases of the junction left unmatched. This CDR3 spans 13 amino acids. Germline values: CDR1 ENHRY, CDR2 SYGVKD. The CDR3 DNA reads TGTGCCATCACCCAGCGGGAGGGGGGCGAGCAGTACTTC. It yields the protein CAITQREGGEQYF.

This clonotype came up many times. The chain is built from TRBV7-2 and TRBJ2-7; D unresolved. Germline V gives CDR1 SGHTA, CDR2 FQGNSA. V lost 4 bases and J 3 bases, leaving 10 bases between the germline ends. The CDR3 loop spans 13 amino acids. CDR3 coding DNA: TGTGCCAGCAGCTCCCGTGGCAACTACGAGCAGTACTTC. Translated: CASSSRGNYEQYF.

The sample holds a few counts of this clonotype. V is TRBV20-1 and J is TRBJ2-3; D call uncertain. This CDR3 has 11 residues. The germline V and J ends were trimmed by 5 bases and 5 bases, with 8 bases remaining between them. CDR1 DFQATT and CDR2 SNEGSKA come from the germline V gene (reference sequence). The chain's CDR3 is CSAGVGDTQYF. CDR3 nucleotide sequence: TGCAGTGCTGGCGTTGGAGATACGCAGTATTTT.

This clonotype appeared many times. The V gene is TRBV7-2, the J gene TRBJ2-4, with TRBD2 matching over 11 bases. The V and J ends lost 5 bases and 13 bases, in that order; junction bases with no gene match: 19. The CDR3 contains 17 residues. CDR1 is SGHTA and CDR2 is FQGNSA in the germline V gene. CDR3 sequence reads: CASSLGGTSGANNWQYF. In nucleotides, the CDR3 is TGTGCCAGCAGCCTAGGGGGGACTAGCGGAGCTAATAATTGGCAGTACTTC.

The sample holds a few counts of this clonotype. The CDR3 region has the DNA TGTGCCACCAGCGGGCTCCAACTTGGTGTCGGCAATCAGCCCCAGCATTTT. Its protein is CATSGLQLGVGNQPQHF. This chain uses TRBV15 with TRBJ1-5, with D unresolved. This CDR3 region has 17 residues. V gave up 5 bases and J gave up 2 bases, with 19 bases separating them. Germline values: CDR1 LNHNV, CDR2 YYDKDF (reference sequence).

This rearrangement joins TRBV20-1 to TRBJ2-7; D tentatively fits TRBD1 or TRBD2 (5 bases each). Between the trimmed V and J ends, which lost 3 bases and 0 bases, there was a span of 15 bases. The CDR3 is 15 residues long. Germline CDR1 reads DFQATT; CDR2 reads SNEGSKA (reference sequence). CDR3 loop: CSASPGTDASYEQYF. The CDR3 bases are TGCAGTGCTAGTCCCGGGACGGACGCCTCCTACGAGCAGTACTTC.

Here the CDR3 DNA reads TGTGCCAGCAGCGTAGGTCAAGCGGGAGCCCCCGGGGAGCTGTTTTTT. Translated, it gives CASSVGQAGAPGELFF. The chain employs TRBV9 and TRBJ2-2; TRBD2 matches at 8 bases. The CDR3 is 16 residues long. The V and J ends lost 0 bases and 6 bases, in that order; junction bases with no gene match: 7. Looked up from germline, CDR1 is SGDLS and CDR2 is YYNGEE.

This clonotype was counted between two and nine times. V is TRBV18 and J is TRBJ2-1; 9 bases align to TRBD2. The V segment lost 3 bases and the J segment 5 bases; nucleotides outside the gene matches: 5. Germline CDR1 reads KGHSH; CDR2 reads LQKENI. This CDR3 is 15 amino acids long. CDR3 bases: TGTGCCAGCTCACCCAGCGGGGGGATACACAATGAGCAGTTCTTC. Encoded protein: CASSPSGGIHNEQFF.

This clonotype was seen only a few times. The V and J genes are TRBV20-1 and TRBJ1-5; D not certain. V gave up 4 bases and J gave up 4 bases, with 11 bases separating them. The CDR3 runs 13 residues. Germline lookup yields CDR1 DFQATT and CDR2 SNEGSKA (reference sequence). This CDR3 is CSANIGPNQPQHF. The CDR3 DNA reads as TGCAGTGCTAATATCGGTCCAAATCAGCCCCAGCATTTT.

There are many counts of this clonotype. The V call is TRBV5-1, the J call TRBJ2-7; TRBD2 might be the D (5 bases). This CDR3 is built from 15 residues. The germline V gene encodes CDR1 SGHRS and CDR2 YFSETQ. Trimming stripped 4 bases from V and 0 bases from J, with 14 bases between. The CDR3 DNA sequence: TGCGCCAGCAGCGTCGGGCCCGGGAACTCCTACGAGCAGTACTTC. Translated, it gives CASSVGPGNSYEQYF.

The genes are TRBV25-1 and TRBJ2-5; D is tentatively TRBD1 or TRBD2 (5 bases each). The CDR3 runs to 15 residues. Trimming shortened V by 3 bases and J by 7 bases, and 18 bases separated the two germline ends. Per germline, CDR1 MGHDK and CDR2 SYGVNS. The CDR3 DNA is TGTGCCAGCAGTGACGGGGCCCCCGCCGCGGGGACCCAGTACTTC. Its protein product is CASSDGAPAAGTQYF.

The table lists this clonotype with a few counts. This chain links TRBV25-1 with TRBJ2-1, with TRBD2 identical over 10 bases. This CDR3 has 17 amino acids. Germline CDR1 is MGHDK and CDR2 is SYGVNS. Losses at the gene ends were 3 bases for V and 5 bases for J; bases not matched to a gene: 10. CDR3 region: CASSDHGGTSANNEQFF. The CDR3 coding sequence is TGTGCCAGCAGTGATCACGGCGGGACTAGCGCAAACAATGAGCAGTTCTTC.

This clonotype appeared a few times. This rearrangement joins TRBV7-8 to TRBJ2-7, with TRBD2 as a possible D gene (6 bases). The germline V and J ends were trimmed by 8 bases and 1 base, with 21 bases remaining between them. Germline V gives CDR1 SGHVS, CDR2 FQNEAQ. This CDR3 comprises 16 residues. Written as DNA, the CDR3 is TGTGCCAGCGAGAAGGAACCAGGGAGCGGGTCCTACGAGCAGTACTTC. Translating gives CASEKEPGSGSYEQYF. The whole variable domain, filled in from reference TRBV7-8 and TRBJ2-7, reads GAGVSQSPRYKVAKRGQDVALRCDPISGHVSLFWYQQALGQGPEFLTYFQNEAQLDKSGLPSDRFFAERPEGSVSTLKIQRTQQEDSAVYLCASEKEPGSGSYEQYFGPGTRLTVT.

This clonotype was picked up a small number of times. The J gene is TRBJ2-7, the V gene TRBV20-1; no definite D call. The germline CDR1 and CDR2 sequences are DFQATT and SNEGSKA (reference sequence). V was clipped by 6 bases and J by 1 base, with 13 bases between them. CDR3 size: 13 residues. CDR3 DNA: TGCAGTGCCCTCCCACAGTCTTCCTACGAGCAGTACTTC. Its protein product is CSALPQSSYEQYF.